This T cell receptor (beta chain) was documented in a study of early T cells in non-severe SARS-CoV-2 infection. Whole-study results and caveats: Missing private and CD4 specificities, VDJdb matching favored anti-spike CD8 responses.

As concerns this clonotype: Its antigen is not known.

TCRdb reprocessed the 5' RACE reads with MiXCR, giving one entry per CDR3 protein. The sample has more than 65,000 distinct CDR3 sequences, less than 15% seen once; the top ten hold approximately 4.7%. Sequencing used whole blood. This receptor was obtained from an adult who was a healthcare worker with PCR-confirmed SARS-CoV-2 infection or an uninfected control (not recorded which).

The CDR3 loop is CASSPVTGYNAKLFF. The DNA for the CDR3 is TGCGCCAGCAGCCCAGTGACAGGGTACAACGCAAAACTGTTTTTT. The chain is built from TRBV5-1 and TRBJ1-4, with 7 positions matching TRBD1. Per the germline V gene, CDR1 is SGHRS and CDR2 is YFSETQ. The CDR3 sequence is 15 residues long. After removal of 4 bases from V and 10 bases from J, the junction contained 13 bases not matched to a gene.